What follows are 20 T cell receptor beta chains derived from one specimen sequenced in a study of blood T cell repertoires in COVID-19. Sequenced by immunoSEQ multiplex PCR; TCRdb stores in-frame clones only, minus some. The sample has fewer than 200,000 clones; around nine tenths are singletons. Sequences were obtained from peripheral blood. These receptors all stem from a woman in her 70s with COVID-19, enrolled during active disease.

This rearrangement joins TRBV5-6 to TRBJ1-5, with D perhaps matching TRBD1 (6 bases). Germline loops: CDR1 SGHDT, CDR2 YYEEEE. This CDR3 spans 16 amino acids. V dropped 0 bases and J dropped 0 bases, with 10 bases sitting between them. CDR3 in DNA: TGTGCCAGCAGCTTGGGGACAGCCTATAGCAATCAGCCCCAGCATTTT. Its translation: CASSLGTAYSNQPQHF.

The V call is TRBV3-1 (or the pseudogene TRBV3-2), the J call TRBJ2-2; 10 bases are shared with TRBD1. The CDR3 loop spans 17 amino acids. Germline V gene sequence: CDR1 LGHDT, CDR2 YNNKEL (reference sequence). V lost 4 bases and J lost 5; bases outside the gene matches: 10. CDR3 nucleotide sequence: TGTGCCAGCAGCCCTCAGACAGGGGGCTTGAGGACCGGGGAGCTGTTTTTT. It encodes CASSPQTGGLRTGELFF.

The chain employs TRBV4-3 and TRBJ1-1; TRBD1 aligns across 11 bases. The CDR3 is made up of 16 amino acids. The germline V gene encodes CDR1 LGHNA and CDR2 YSLEER. V shed 3 bases, J shed 1 base, and the junction held 4 bases outside the gene matches. The CDR3 bases are TGCGCCAGCAGCCATGGGACAGGGGGTTCGAACACTGAAGCTTTCTTT. The encoded protein is CASSHGTGGSNTEAFF.

This chain connects TRBV5-6 to TRBJ1-5; a weak D match, TRBD1 (5 bases). Trimming pared 2 bases from V and 4 bases from J, leaving 7 bases between. CDR3 size: 13 residues. Germline V CDR1 and CDR2: SGHDT, YYEEEE. CDR3 in amino acids: CASSFRQNQPQHF. For the CDR3, the DNA is TGTGCCAGCAGCTTTCGACAGAATCAGCCCCAGCATTTT. Based on the CDR3 plus reference TRBV5-6 and TRBJ1-5, the full variable domain is DAGVTQSPTHLIKTRGQQVTLRCSPKSGHDTVSWYQQALGQGPQFIFQYYEEEERQRGNFPDRFSGHQFPNYSSELNVNALLLGDSALYLCASSFRQNQPQHFGDGTRLSIL.

The rearrangement links TRBV27 to TRBJ2-7, with a tentative D call TRBD1 (5 bases). V was clipped by 2 bases and J by 5 bases, with 10 bases between them. The CDR3 is 13 residues long. Germline CDR1 reads MNHEY; CDR2 reads SMNVEV (reference sequence). This CDR3 reads CASSLKGQNEQYF. CDR3 bases: TGTGCCAGCAGTTTAAAGGGGCAGAACGAGCAGTACTTC.

J is TRBJ1-6 and V is TRBV7-9; weak D call: TRBD1 (6 bases). The length of the CDR3 is 13 residues. V was trimmed by 4 bases and J by 11 bases, leaving 12 bases between them. Germline V gene sequence: CDR1 SEHNR, CDR2 FQNEAQ (reference sequence). The CDR3 is CASSSNRDAPLHF. CDR3 in DNA: TGTGCCAGCAGCTCCAACAGGGATGCACCCCTCCACTTT.

The rearrangement uses TRBV5-1 and TRBJ2-3, with 12 nucleotides matching TRBD2. Germline trimming cut 3 bases from V and 0 bases from J; bases unmatched to any gene: 5. Germline CDR1 reads SGHRS; CDR2 reads YFSETQ. There are 17 residues in the CDR3. The CDR3 is CASSWGLAGPSTDTQYF. Written as DNA, the CDR3 is TGCGCCAGCAGCTGGGGACTAGCGGGTCCTAGCACAGATACGCAGTATTTT. The variable domain in full, with the rest retrieved from reference TRBV5-1 and TRBJ2-3, is KAGVTQTPRYLIKTRGQQVTLSCSPISGHRSVSWYQQTPGQGLQFLFEYFSETQRNKGNFPGRFSGRQFSNSRSEMNVSTLELGDSALYLCASSWGLAGPSTDTQYFGPGTRLTVL.

The CDR3 sequence: CASNPGQADQPQHF. CDR3 DNA: TGTGCCAGCAACCCGGGACAGGCTGATCAGCCCCAGCATTTT. This chain joins TRBV6-6 and TRBJ1-5; 8 nucleotides line up with TRBD1. With V trimmed by 7 bases and J by 5 bases, 7 bases remained unmatched. The CDR3 consists of 14 residues. Germline CDR1 and CDR2: MNHNY and SVGAGI (reference sequence).

This clone appeared once. The rearrangement joins TRBV30 to TRBJ2-7; 8 bases are a match to TRBD1. In germline, CDR1 is GTSNPN, CDR2 SVGIG (reference sequence). Trimming cost V 3 bases and J 7 bases; bases outside gene matches: 11. The CDR3 has 14 residues. CDR3 region: CAWSDRGARWEQYF. CDR3 coding DNA: TGTGCCTGGAGCGACAGGGGCGCGCGATGGGAGCAGTACTTC.

The chain couples TRBV6-5 to TRBJ2-7; the match to TRBD2 covers 8 bases. The germline V gene encodes CDR1 MNHEY and CDR2 SVGAGI. There are 13 residues in the CDR3. CDR3 nucleotides: TGTGCCAGCAGGCGGGCTGGCGGGAGGATTAGTCTTGTC. Translating it yields CASRRAGGRISLV.

V usage is TRBV7-8 and J usage is TRBJ2-7, with TRBD1 matching 9 bases. Germline lookup yields CDR1 SGHVS and CDR2 FQNEAQ. This CDR3 region has 12 residues. Trimming took 5 bases from V and 6 from J; bases not matched to a gene: 2. CDR3 protein: CASSPDRGEQYF. The DNA for the CDR3 is TGTGCCAGCAGCCCGGACAGGGGCGAGCAGTACTTC.

Points on this clone: The identical CDR3 is also encoded by other nucleotide sequences in the sample. The V gene is TRBV28, the J gene TRBJ1-5; no clear D. Trimming stripped 2 bases from V and 2 bases from J, with 10 bases between. Germline values: CDR1 MDHEN, CDR2 SYDVKM. The CDR3 spans 15 residues. CDR3 in DNA: TGTGCCAGCAGTTTAGGCTCCGGGGGCAATCAGCCCCAGCATTTT. Translation: CASSLGSGGNQPQHF.

This rearrangement joins TRBV10-3 to TRBJ2-1; 11 bases map to TRBD2. This CDR3 spans 16 amino acids. With 2 bases clipped from V and 9 bases from J, the junction kept 9 bases outside the gene matches. The germline V gene has CDR1 ENHRY and CDR2 SYGVKD. The CDR3 spells CAISERGTSGSSEQFF. As DNA, the CDR3 is TGTGCCATCAGTGAGCGGGGTACTAGCGGGAGTAGTGAGCAGTTCTTC.

This clone came up a few times. V is TRBV24-1 and J is TRBJ1-1; perhaps TRBD1 as D (5 bases). The CDR3 extends over 11 amino acids. Trimming took off 10 bases at V and 6 bases at J, with 11 bases between the two ends. The germline CDR1 and CDR2 sequences are KGHDR and SFDVKD. The CDR3, as DNA: TGTGCCACTCGGTCAGGGTCTGAAGCTTTCTTT. It codes for CATRSGSEAFF.

The chain employs TRBV4-2 and TRBJ1-1, with 9 bases that match TRBD1. In germline, CDR1 is LGHNA, CDR2 YNFKEQ. This CDR3 has 16 residues. V shed 4 bases, J shed 1 base, and the junction held 7 bases outside the gene matches. In nucleotides, the CDR3 is TGTGCCAGCAGCCCCATCGGGACAGGGACGAACACTGAAGCTTTCTTT. Protein product: CASSPIGTGTNTEAFF.

The chain uses TRBV24-1 and TRBJ2-1, with D tentatively TRBD2 (6 bases). Germline CDR1 and CDR2: KGHDR and SFDVKD. The CDR3 length is 17 residues. V was cut by 1 base and J by 0 bases, with 12 bases left in between. CDR3 protein: CATSDFTSLSSYNEQFF. CDR3 in DNA: TGTGCCACCAGTGATTTCACTAGCCTGAGCTCCTACAATGAGCAGTTCTTC.

Concerning this clone: At one end, the junction sequence differs from germline, possibly due to a read error. The gene calls are TRBV3-1 (or the pseudogene TRBV3-2) and TRBJ1-5; 8 nucleotides agree with TRBD1. Germline CDR1 LGHDT, CDR2 YNNKEL (reference sequence). The CDR3 length is 15 residues. The CDR3 region is CVSSRGTGVNQPQHF. The CDR3 DNA follows: TGTGTCAGCAGCCGAGGGACAGGCGTTAATCAGCCCCAGCATTTT.

This clone occurred once. The chain carries TRBV5-1 and TRBJ1-2, with 8 bases identical to TRBD1. V lost 0 bases and J lost 0; bases outside the gene matches: 4. Per germline, CDR1 SGHRS and CDR2 YFSETQ. The CDR3 sequence is 16 residues long. The CDR3 region has the DNA TGCGCCAGCAGCTTGGGGGACAGGATATCTAACTATGGCTACACCTTC. Protein: CASSLGDRISNYGYTF. Supplemented by reference TRBV5-1 and TRBJ1-2, the full variable domain reads KAGVTQTPRYLIKTRGQQVTLSCSPISGHRSVSWYQQTPGQGLQFLFEYFSETQRNKGNFPGRFSGRQFSNSRSEMNVSTLELGDSALYLCASSLGDRISNYGYTFGSGTRLTVV.

The chain is built from TRBV18 and TRBJ1-1, with D uncertain. The germline V gene encodes CDR1 KGHSH and CDR2 LQKENI. V dropped 3 bases and J dropped 0 bases, with 8 bases sitting between them. There are 14 residues in the CDR3. The CDR3 is CASSPNTVNTEAFF. The CDR3 coding sequence is TGTGCCAGCTCACCCAATACAGTGAACACTGAAGCTTTCTTT.

V usage is TRBV10-3 and J usage is TRBJ2-1; 7 nucleotides line up with TRBD1. Unmatched junction bases numbered 5, after V lost 0 bases and J lost 6 bases. Germline V CDR1 and CDR2: ENHRY, SYGVKD. The CDR3 sequence is 15 residues long. The CDR3 here is CAISESSNRGNEQFF. For the CDR3, the DNA is TGTGCCATCAGTGAGTCCTCAAACAGGGGCAATGAGCAGTTCTTC.